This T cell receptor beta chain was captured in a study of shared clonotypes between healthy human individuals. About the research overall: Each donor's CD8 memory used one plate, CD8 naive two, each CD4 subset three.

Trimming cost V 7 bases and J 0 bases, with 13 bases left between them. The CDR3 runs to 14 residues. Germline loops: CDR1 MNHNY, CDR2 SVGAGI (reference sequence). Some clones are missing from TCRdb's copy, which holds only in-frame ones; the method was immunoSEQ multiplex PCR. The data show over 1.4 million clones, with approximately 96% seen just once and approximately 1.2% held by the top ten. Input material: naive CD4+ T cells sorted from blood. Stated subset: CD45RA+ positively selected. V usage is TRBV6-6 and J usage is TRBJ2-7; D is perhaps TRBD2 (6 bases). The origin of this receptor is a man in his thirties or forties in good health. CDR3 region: CASTRGTGSYEQYF. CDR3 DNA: TGTGCCAGCACTAGAGGGACTGGCTCCTACGAGCAGTACTTC.